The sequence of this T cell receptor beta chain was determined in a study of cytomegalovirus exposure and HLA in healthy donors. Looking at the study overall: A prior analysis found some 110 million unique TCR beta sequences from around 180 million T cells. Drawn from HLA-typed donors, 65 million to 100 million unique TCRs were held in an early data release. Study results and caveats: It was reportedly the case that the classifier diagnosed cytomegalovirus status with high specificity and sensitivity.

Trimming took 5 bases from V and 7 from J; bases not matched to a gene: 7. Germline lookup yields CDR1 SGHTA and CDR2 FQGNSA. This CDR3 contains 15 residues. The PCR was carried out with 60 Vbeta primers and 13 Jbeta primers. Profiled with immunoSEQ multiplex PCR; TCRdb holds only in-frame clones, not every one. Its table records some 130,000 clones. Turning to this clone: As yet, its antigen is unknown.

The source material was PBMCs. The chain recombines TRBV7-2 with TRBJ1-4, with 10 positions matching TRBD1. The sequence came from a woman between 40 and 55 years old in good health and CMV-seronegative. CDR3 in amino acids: CASSLQTGGREKLFF. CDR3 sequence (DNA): TGTGCCAGCAGCCTCCAGACAGGGGGCCGTGAAAAACTGTTTTTT. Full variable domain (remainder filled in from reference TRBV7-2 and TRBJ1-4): GAGVSQSPSNKVTEKGKDVELRCDPISGHTALYWYRQSLGQGLEFLIYFQGNSAPDKSGLPSDRFSAERTGGSVSTLTIQRTQQEDSAVYLCASSLQTGGREKLFFGSGTQLSVL.